Included here is one T cell receptor beta chain sequence, with context. Antigen: not known. These data originate in a study of cytomegalovirus exposure and HLA in healthy donors. Background on the study: Caucasian-associated ancestry cluster membership applied to under 85% of some 400 genotyped donors.

The CDR3 is 17 amino acids. Germline V CDR1 and CDR2: MGHRA, YSYEKL. V lost 0 bases to trimming and J lost 5 bases, with 20 bases between them. Study-level points and caveats: An Asian-associated ancestry cluster reportedly showed fewer N-insertions than the approximately 690-donor mean in a later analysis. Associated with cytomegalovirus, according to the listing, were fewer than 200 TCR beta chains.

PCR amplification relied on 60 Vbeta primers (plus 13 Jbeta primers). Assay: immunoSEQ multiplex PCR; the TCRdb copy retains only in-frame clones and omits some. The repertoire has 150,000 or so clones, approximately 82% of them found once; the top ten carry under 2%. Healthy donors of bone marrow made up the group. The sequenced sample was PBMCs. The clonotype was recovered from a woman aged 40 to 50 in good health and CMV-seronegative. This chain connects TRBV4-1 to TRBJ2-7, with TRBD1 as a possible D gene (6 bases). Here the CDR3 reads CASSQDRPGQPGDEQYF. The CDR3 DNA sequence: TGCGCCAGCAGCCAAGATAGGCCCGGACAGCCAGGCGACGAGCAGTACTTC.